The entry below gives a single T cell receptor (beta chain) sequence along with its context. Its matching antigen is unknown. The data were produced by immunoSEQ multiplex PCR, yet TCRdb's version contains in-frame clones alone and is incomplete. The table has some 190,000 clones, about 89% seen once. This record belongs to a study of T cell responses to AZD1222 COVID-19 vaccine. This CDR3 region has 15 residues. Trimming cost V 1 base and J 6 bases, with 16 bases left between them. CDR1 is MNHEY, CDR2 SVGEGT, per germline. Study results and limitations: Regions left unmutated in variants are reportedly the target of nearly half of spike-specific TCRs.

This clonotype was obtained from an adult who received the AZD1222 COVID-19 vaccine. The chain links TRBV6-2 or TRBV6-3 to TRBJ2-7, with no clear D. The material was peripheral blood, obtained 28 days after the second AZD1222 dose. CDR3 residues: CASSYLGLGSSEQYF. The DNA for the CDR3 is TGTGCCAGCAGTTACTTGGGATTGGGGTCGAGCGAGCAGTACTTC.